A selection of T cell receptor beta chains follows, all from one sample in a study of T cell responses to AZD1222 COVID-19 vaccine. The data were produced by immunoSEQ multiplex PCR, yet TCRdb's version contains in-frame clones alone and is incomplete. The sample lists some 150,000 clones; approximately 88% were seen once. Sequencing was performed on peripheral blood, taken 28 days after the second AZD1222 dose. These receptors were taken from an adult who received the AZD1222 COVID-19 vaccine. Each CDR3 is given without its conserved first and last residue. A D gene is named only where the DNA matches it firmly.

>NA|TRBV27
ASSPLGGLYNEQF
>NA|TRBV29-1
SVPLGGATMNTEAF
>TRBD1|TRBV15
ATSRFGTANTGELF
>TRBD2|TRBV19
ASRKGLAGGGDTQY
>NA|TRBV5-1
ASSMTAPYEQY
>NA|TRBV4-1
ASSQELQKYGYT
>NA|TRBV14
ASSQSFRTEAF
>NA|TRBV5-5
ASSPRPGSEPQH
>NA|TRBV5-1
ASSLTGLSYEQY
>NA|TRBV30
AWSGVPSGTEAF
>NA|TRBV27
ASGSGAGF
>NA|TRBV4-3
ASSQEEETVSGYT
>NA|TRBV9
ASSVPHGGATEAF
>NA|TRBV2
ASSGGRTGGYT
>TRBD2|TRBV27
ATSSRGVTDTQY
>NA|TRBV5-6
ASSLRNKGYEQY
>NA|TRBV5-4
ASSLEAIANYGYT
>NA|TRBV28
ASSPQILLRGYT
>NA|TRBV27
ASRPGHINNEQF
>NA|TRBV9
ASSAGTSSYEQY
>TRBD1|TRBV28
ASSSPGQGAEYGYT
>NA|TRBV30
AWSVVERRQPQH
>TRBD2|TRBV6-5
ASSYSSGGNRNEQF
>NA|TRBV5-1
ASSLGPSGHDNEQF
>NA|TRBV29-1
SVGPGVGNTEAF
>NA|TRBV7-3
ASSPGGNTIY
>NA|TRBV6-5
ASMEAKVYEQY
>NA|TRBV5-4
ASGEGLGQPQH
>NA|TRBV3-1/TRBV3-2
ASTQHSSYNEQF
>NA|TRBV6-1
ASSESWTLNYGYT
>NA|TRBV19
ASRGRASYEQY
>TRBD1|TRBV14
ASSQGLGRQGLRAF
>NA|TRBV7-9
ASTTAVLAHEQY
>TRBD1|TRBV5-6
ASSSDRGTYEQY
>NA|TRBV19
ASSETGQPQH
>NA|TRBV19
ASSLPRSSNQPQH
>NA|TRBV5-5
ASSYTPRGSNEKLF
>TRBD2|TRBV30
AWSVAAGPYNEQF
>NA|TRBV7-2
ASSPGGGNNQPQH
>NA|TRBV3-1/TRBV3-2
ASSHPGPELYGYT
>TRBD1|TRBV3-1/TRBV3-2
ASSWDRNSYGYT
>NA|TRBV14
ASSQVNRVGYT
>TRBD1|TRBV19
ASSSTGQGKISYEQY
>TRBD2|TRBV5-1
ASSLSPGGGYEQF
>TRBD1|TRBV6-5
ASSLQGADNQPQH
>TRBD1|TRBV7-3
ASRARGLDTDTQY
>NA|TRBV5-6
ASSPGVTDTQY
>NA|TRBV5-3
ARSARQLNQPQH
>TRBD1|TRBV24-1
APTDRRCQETQY
>TRBD1|TRBV11-3
ASSPTTGGGELF
>NA|TRBV29-1
SVSTFGYEQY
>TRBD2|TRBV6-6
ASSSRTSRDTQY
>NA|TRBV6-5
ASSYRLQETQY
>NA|TRBV18
ASSGGSSGNTIY